This T cell receptor (beta chain) was retrieved from a study of blood T cell repertoires in COVID-19. Study details: T cells, B-cell-depleted T cells, or PBMCs supplied cDNA or gDNA.

Seattle patients were enrolled while actively infected and followed longitudinally. Authors' data handling: Amplification of reference gene primers was used by the study to estimate nucleated cell counts. Assay: immunoSEQ multiplex PCR; the TCRdb copy retains only in-frame clones and omits some. The V and J calls and clone size are taken from that table; D and trimming were inferred from the DNA. The sample has 270,000 or so clones, 90% seen once; the top ten hold 2.1%. Germline values: CDR1 SGHVS, CDR2 FQNEAQ. CDR3 length equals 15 residues. The V gene lost 3 bases and the J gene lost 2 bases, with 13 bases spanning the gap.

V is TRBV7-8 and J is TRBJ2-5, with D unresolved. Sequenced sample: peripheral blood. The receptor comes from a woman in her sixties with COVID-19, enrolled during active disease. For the CDR3, the DNA is TGTGCCAGCAGCTTTGATGAGTTGACTCAAGAGACCCAGTACTTC. It translates to CASSFDELTQETQYF.